The source of this TCR beta chain is a study of siplizumab effects on memory and regulatory T cells. Of note for this clone: The antigen is unknown.

Findings of the study overall: Siplizumab brought about a significant reduction in alloreactive sequences traceable to unstimulated CD4+ memory cells.

Sequencing was performed with immunoSEQ multiplex PCR; in TCRdb, only in-frame clones are kept and a portion is missing. The table records more than 85,000 clones, 85% to 90% of them present only once. The CDR3 loop spans 15 amino acids. V was shortened by 5 bases and J by 0 bases, with 11 bases between the two germline ends. Germline-derived CDR1 and CDR2 are SGHTA and FQGTGA. The sequencing sample was made of CD4+ T cells sorted from blood. The TCR originated in a human donor in good health. The chain is built from TRBV7-3 and TRBJ2-1; D call uncertain. The CDR3, as DNA: TGTGCCAGCAGCCCCTCAGAGAGCTCCTACAATGAGCAGTTCTTC. Translation: CASSPSESSYNEQFF.